These 13 T cell receptor beta chains were sequenced from one sample in a study of blood T cell repertoires in COVID-19. The method was immunoSEQ multiplex PCR; TCRdb's version includes in-frame clones alone and lacks a portion of them. The table records roughly 250,000 clones, around nine tenths of them present only once. The sequencing sample was made of PBMCs or T cells enriched from blood (not recorded which). Every receptor here comes from a woman under 30 who had recovered from COVID-19.

The rearrangement uses TRBV5-5 and TRBJ2-5; TRBD2 might be the D (5 bases). CDR3 length equals 17 residues. Trimming removed 0 bases at V and 0 bases at J, with 15 bases between. Per germline, CDR1 SGHKS and CDR2 YYEKEE (reference sequence). CDR3 amino acids: CASSLAWGVSNQETQYF. The CDR3 DNA reads as TGTGCCAGCAGCTTGGCTTGGGGAGTTAGCAACCAAGAGACCCAGTACTTC. Variable domain in full (rest from reference TRBV5-5 and TRBJ2-5): DAGVTQSPTHLIKTRGQQVTLRCSPISGHKSVSWYQQVLGQGPQFIFQYYEKEERGRGNFPDRFSARQFPNYSSELNVNALLLGDSALYLCASSLAWGVSNQETQYFGPGTRLLVL.

In DNA, the CDR3 is TGCGCCAGCAGCTTAGGGACTAGAACGAACACCGGGGAGCTGTTTTTT. Amino acids: CASSLGTRTNTGELFF. The chain links TRBV5-1 to TRBJ2-2; 8 positions agree with TRBD2. This CDR3 has 16 residues. Germline assignment: CDR1 SGHRS and CDR2 YFSETQ. The V gene end was trimmed by 2 bases and the J gene end by 0 bases; junction bases not matched to a gene: 3. The full variable domain, its missing parts supplied by reference TRBV5-1 and TRBJ2-2, is KAGVTQTPRYLIKTRGQQVTLSCSPISGHRSVSWYQQTPGQGLQFLFEYFSETQRNKGNFPGRFSGRQFSNSRSEMNVSTLELGDSALYLCASSLGTRTNTGELFFGEGSRLTVL.

The V call is TRBV4-1, the J call TRBJ2-1; 14 bases map to TRBD2. The germline V gene has CDR1 MGHRA and CDR2 YSYEKL. Trimming removed 4 bases from V and 1 base from J; junction bases left unmatched: 12. This CDR3 contains 20 residues. Written as DNA, the CDR3 is TGCGCCAGCAGCCGCCCTCCGGGACTAGCGGGAGATTGGTCCTACAATGAGCAGTTCTTC. It encodes CASSRPPGLAGDWSYNEQFF.

The V gene is TRBV19, the J gene TRBJ1-5; 10 bases align to TRBD1. This CDR3 region has 15 residues. Germline V gives CDR1 LNHDA, CDR2 SQIVND (reference sequence). The V and J ends lost 3 bases and 6 bases, in that order; junction bases with no gene match: 5. CDR3 DNA sequence: TGTGCCAGTAGTATCAGGGGACAGGGGTCTCAGCCCCAGCATTTT. Its translation: CASSIRGQGSQPQHF. The complete variable domain, with remaining parts taken from reference TRBV19 and TRBJ1-5, reads DGGITQSPKYLFRKEGQNVTLSCEQNLNHDAMYWYRQDPGQGLRLIYYSQIVNDFQKGDIAEGYSVSREKKESFPLTVTSAQKNPTAFYLCASSIRGQGSQPQHFGDGTRLSIL.

The chain is built from TRBV5-1 and TRBJ1-1; unclear D gene. Germline lookup yields CDR1 SGHRS and CDR2 YFSETQ. V gave up 3 bases and J gave up 5 bases, with 17 bases separating them. This CDR3 is built from 15 residues. CDR3 sequence reads: CASSSVASSKTEAFF. The CDR3 DNA is TGCGCCAGCAGCTCGGTCGCTAGTTCGAAGACTGAAGCTTTCTTT.

The genes are TRBV5-4 and TRBJ1-6; D unresolved. The V and J ends lost 6 bases and 7 bases respectively, with 14 bases between them. Germline CDR1 and CDR2: SGHNT and YYREEE (reference sequence). The CDR3 is made up of 14 amino acids. The CDR3: CASTGRTGNSPLHF. The CDR3 nucleotides read TGTGCCAGCACCGGACGGACGGGGAATTCACCCCTCCACTTT.

This clone showed up just a few times. This sequence joins TRBV12-3 or TRBV12-4 and TRBJ1-1; D not certain. With 3 bases removed from V and 8 bases from J, the gap between germline ends came to 10 bases. The CDR3 runs 12 residues. The DNA for the CDR3 is TGTGCCAGCAGTTTTGGAGGGTACGAAGCTTTCTTT. Protein product: CASSFGGYEAFF.

This clone was counted once. V and J are TRBV5-1 and TRBJ1-2; 8 bases fit TRBD1. The CDR3 consists of 16 residues. With V trimmed by 4 bases and J by 0 bases, 8 bases remained unmatched. CDR1 and CDR2 (germline): SGHRS, YFSETQ. The CDR3, as DNA: TGCGCCAGCAGCATTGGGACAGGACTAGCTAACTATGGCTACACCTTC. This sequence encodes CASSIGTGLANYGYTF.

The chain uses TRBV29-1 and TRBJ1-2; the D is unclear. Trimming removed 3 bases at V and 9 bases at J, with 23 bases between. CDR3 length equals 15 residues. CDR1 and CDR2 (germline): SQVTM, ANQGSEA. CDR3 DNA sequence: TGCAGCGTTGAGTCGAGGGAGCCCCCCGCTAAGTGCTACACCTTC. Translated, it gives CSVESREPPAKCYTF.

This chain uses TRBV28 with TRBJ2-7; 9 bases match TRBD2. J gave up 7 bases and V 4 bases, and 20 bases lay outside the gene matches. From germline, CDR1 is MDHEN and CDR2 SYDVKM. The CDR3 totals 18 residues. This CDR3 is CASSSRLFFAGGSGEQYF. The CDR3 nucleotides read TGTGCCAGCAGTTCCCGATTATTTTTCGCGGGAGGGTCTGGGGAGCAGTACTTC. Supplemented by reference TRBV28 and TRBJ2-7, the full variable domain reads DVKVTQSSRYLVKRTGEKVFLECVQDMDHENMFWYRQDPGLGLRLIYFSYDVKMKEKGDIPEGYSVSREKKERFSLILESASTNQTSMYLCASSSRLFFAGGSGEQYFGPGTRLTVT.

V gene TRBV5-1 combines with J gene TRBJ1-6; D ambiguous. V was cut by 0 bases and J by 2 bases, with 3 bases left in between. From germline, CDR1 is SGHRS and CDR2 YFSETQ. This CDR3 region has 14 residues. The CDR3: CASSLDTYNSPLHF. Written as DNA, the CDR3 is TGCGCCAGCAGCTTGGACACCTATAATTCACCCCTCCACTTT.

This rearrangement joins TRBV6-5 to TRBJ1-5, with a weak D call TRBD1 (6 bases). The V gene's germline CDR1 is MNHEY and CDR2 SVGAGI. There are 14 residues in the CDR3. Trimming pared 5 bases from V and 2 bases from J, leaving 10 bases between. The CDR3 loop reads CASSRTEGNQPQHF. The CDR3 DNA reads TGTGCCAGCAGTCGGACAGAGGGCAATCAGCCCCAGCATTTT.

V is TRBV5-1 and J is TRBJ1-2; maybe TRBD1 (5 bases). Germline V gene data show CDR1 as SGHRS and CDR2 as YFSETQ. The CDR3 sequence is 14 residues long. Trimming removed 2 bases at V and 4 bases at J, with 12 bases between. For the CDR3, the DNA is TGCGCCAGCAGCTTCCCGGGGGGGATCTATGGCTACACCTTC. Translation: CASSFPGGIYGYTF.